The 5 T cell receptor beta chains given below trace back to one sample, sequenced in a study of control samples from healthy donors and cancer patients. TCRdb's table, derived via immunoSEQ multiplex PCR, lists solely in-frame clones and lacks some. The data show 160,000 or so clones, 94% seen once. Sequencing used PBMCs. The receptors derive from a man aged 55-75 years with colorectal cancer.

The V gene is TRBV27, the J gene TRBJ2-7; TRBD2 matches at 9 bases. The V and J ends lost 7 bases and 2 bases, in that order; junction bases with no gene match: 6. Germline V gene sequence: CDR1 MNHEY, CDR2 SMNVEV (reference sequence). The CDR3 has 14 residues. CDR3 coding DNA: TGTGCCAGCACCTCTAGCGGGACCGCCTACGAGCAGTACTTC. It yields the protein CASTSSGTAYEQYF.

The chain has TRBV7-8 and TRBJ1-1; tentatively, D is TRBD1 (5 bases). Trimming stripped 1 base from V and 3 bases from J, with 12 bases between. CDR3 size: 15 residues. Germline-derived CDR1 and CDR2 are SGHVS and FQNEAQ. CDR3 DNA sequence: TGTGCCAGCAGCTTAGGCGCAGGGTTAGACACTGAAGCTTTCTTT. Translation: CASSLGAGLDTEAFF.

V usage is TRBV7-9 and J usage is TRBJ1-2, with 9 bases identical to TRBD1. V was clipped by 5 bases and J by 8 bases; unmatched bases: 9. The CDR3 loop spans 14 amino acids. Germline assignment: CDR1 SEHNR and CDR2 FQNEAQ (reference sequence). As DNA, the CDR3 is TGTGCCAGCAGCCAAATGGACAGGGGTTTAGGCTACACCTTC. The encoded protein is CASSQMDRGLGYTF.

The rearrangement links TRBV5-5 to TRBJ1-5, with 8 nucleotides matching TRBD1. In germline, CDR1 is SGHKS, CDR2 YYEKEE (reference sequence). The J segment lost 6 bases and the V segment lost 4 bases, leaving 6 bases of the junction unmatched. This CDR3 comprises 14 residues. In DNA form, the CDR3 reads TGTGCCAGCAGCCTTGGACAGGGTGGTCAGCCCCAGCATTTT. Translation: CASSLGQGGQPQHF.

The chain combines TRBV21-1 with TRBJ2-7; the listed D gene, TRBD1, was not tested against the DNA. TRBV21-1 is noted as a pseudogene. The CDR3 length is 14 residues. For the CDR3, the DNA is TGTGCCAGCAGCAAAGACCTCCTAGGGGACGAGCAGTACTTC. Amino acids: CASSKDLLGDEQYF.